The clone carrying this T cell receptor (beta chain) was seen ten or more times. Its target is not known. V was shortened by 4 bases and J by 1 base, with 15 bases between the two germline ends. Germline CDR1 reads SGHKS; CDR2 reads YYEKEE (reference sequence). The CDR3 is 16 residues long. The sample comes from a study of human T cells and chemical hapten exposure. Study information: For sensitization, 2% DPC was applied to an approximately 2 cm by approximately 2 cm patch of upper inner arm skin.

TCRdb re-called the RACE reads through MiXCR, storing one row per CDR3 protein. Found here are 65,000 to 95,000 distinct CDR3 sequences, around 6.7% of them singletons; the top ten hold 1.3%. Indicated time point: patch test 2, 6 weeks after DPC sensitization. Treatment meaning: therapeutic diphenylcyclopropenone sensitization with weekly scalp DPC. Study-level findings and limits: DPC sensitization did not alter TCRs above 1 in 1000 frequency.

Sequencing used whole blood, obtained in connection with sensitization to the hapten diphenylcyclopropenone (DPC). The receptor comes from a woman in her twenties or thirties with alopecia areata. Some clones in this sample may be carry-over from other donors' samples. The chain is built from TRBV5-5 and TRBJ1-5; D is uncertain. The CDR3 sequence: CASSPVGGLSNQPQHF. CDR3 sequence (DNA): TGTGCCAGCAGCCCCGTAGGAGGGTTGAGCAATCAGCCCCAGCATTTT.